This record concerns one T cell receptor beta chain sequence. Sequencing was performed with immunoSEQ multiplex PCR; in TCRdb, only in-frame clones are kept and a portion is missing. Found here are about 20,000 clones, about 86% of them singletons; the top ten hold 16%. This entry belongs to a study of OX40 agonist ivuxolimab in advanced cancers. Study context: Patients took ivuxolimab, an agonistic anti-OX40 (CD134) antibody. Patients received intravenous ivuxolimab every 2 weeks at 0.01 to 10 mg/kg. Three patients got partial responses; one had hepatocellular carcinoma and two had cutaneous melanoma.

Germline loops: CDR1 SGHRS, CDR2 YFSETQ. This CDR3 contains 14 residues. V lost 4 bases and J lost 2, with 13 bases in between. The rearrangement joins TRBV5-1 to TRBJ2-7; D is perhaps TRBD1 or TRBD2 (5 bases each). The sequencing here drew on CD4+ or CD8+ T cells sorted from blood, taken in a trial of the OX40 agonist ivuxolimab. This TCR was sampled from an adult with an advanced solid tumor such as melanoma, head and neck, liver or kidney cancer. In nucleotides, the CDR3 is TGCGCCAGCAGCATCCGGGACCAGGCCTACGAGCAGTACTTC. It codes for CASSIRDQAYEQYF.